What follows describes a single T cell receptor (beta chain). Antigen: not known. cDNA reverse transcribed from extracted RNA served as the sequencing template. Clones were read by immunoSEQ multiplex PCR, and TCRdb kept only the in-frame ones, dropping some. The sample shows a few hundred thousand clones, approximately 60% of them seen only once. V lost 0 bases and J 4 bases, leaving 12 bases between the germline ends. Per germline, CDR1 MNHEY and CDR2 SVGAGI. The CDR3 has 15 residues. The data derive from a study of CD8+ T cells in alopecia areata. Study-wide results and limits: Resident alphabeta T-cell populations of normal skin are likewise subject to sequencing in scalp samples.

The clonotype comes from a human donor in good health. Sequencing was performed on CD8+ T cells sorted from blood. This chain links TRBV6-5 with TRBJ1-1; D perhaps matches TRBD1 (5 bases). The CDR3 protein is CASSYSRGAGTEAFF. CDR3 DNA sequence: TGTGCCAGCAGTTACTCACGGGGCGCAGGCACTGAAGCTTTCTTT.